The 29 T cell receptor beta chains below all came from one sample that was sequenced in a study of early T cells in non-severe SARS-CoV-2 infection. One entry per CDR3 protein, called by TCRdb with MiXCR from the 5' RACE reads. The sample includes some 44,000 distinct CDR3 sequences, roughly 6% of them seen just once. Source: whole blood, taken at baseline. The source is an adult who was a healthcare worker with PCR-confirmed SARS-CoV-2 infection or an uninfected control (not recorded which).

This clonotype turned up a few times. V usage is TRBV18 and J usage is TRBJ1-2, with 8 bases identical to TRBD1. The ends lost 2 bases at V and 4 bases at J; junction bases unmatched: 12. The CDR3 contains 17 residues. Germline lookup yields CDR1 KGHSH and CDR2 LQKENI. The CDR3 sequence is CASSPISDRATSYGYTF. The CDR3 nucleotides are TGTGCCAGCTCACCAATATCGGACAGGGCTACAAGCTATGGCTACACCTTC.

This chain links TRBV6-2 or TRBV6-3 with TRBJ2-1, with 12 bases identical to TRBD1. The CDR3 loop spans 16 amino acids. The J segment lost 9 bases and the V segment lost 4 bases, leaving 10 bases of the junction unmatched. Germline V CDR1 and CDR2: MNHEY, SVGEGT. The CDR3 region has the DNA TGTGCCAGCAGTTGGGACAGGGGGCGTGTTTATGTTGAGCAGTTCTTC. Translation: CASSWDRGRVYVEQFF.

This clonotype appeared many times. The chain recombines TRBV20-1 with TRBJ2-7; D possibly corresponds to TRBD1 (5 bases). V lost 6 bases, J lost 1 base, and 10 bases lay in between. Looked up from germline, CDR1 is DFQATT and CDR2 is SNEGSKA (reference sequence). This CDR3 contains 12 residues. CDR3 in amino acids: CSAATASYEQYF. In DNA form, the CDR3 reads TGCAGTGCAGCGACAGCGTCCTACGAGCAGTACTTC.

At least ten counts were recorded for this clonotype. The V and J genes are TRBV11-2 and TRBJ2-5; D is undetermined. CDR1 is SGHAT and CDR2 is FQNNGV in the germline V gene. The CDR3 is 14 amino acids. V lost 5 bases and J lost 1, with 11 bases in between. This chain's CDR3 is CASSEEAFQETQYF. Here the CDR3 DNA reads TGTGCCAGCAGCGAAGAGGCCTTCCAAGAGACCCAGTACTTC.

There are many counts of this clonotype. The chain carries TRBV20-1 and TRBJ1-1; 8 bases match TRBD1. Looked up from germline, CDR1 is DFQATT and CDR2 is SNEGSKA (reference sequence). This CDR3 spans 13 amino acids. The ends lost 6 bases at V and 4 bases at J; junction bases unmatched: 7. The CDR3 loop is CSAPGQGGTEAFF. The CDR3 coding sequence is TGCAGTGCGCCTGGACAGGGTGGCACTGAAGCTTTCTTT.

The V and J genes are TRBV20-1 and TRBJ2-1; D ambiguous. This CDR3 comprises 15 residues. The V gene's germline CDR1 is DFQATT and CDR2 SNEGSKA (reference sequence). The V end lost 3 bases, the J end lost 2 bases, and 14 bases lay between the germline ends. Written as DNA, the CDR3 is TGCAGTGCTAGTCTACAGCGCCCTACCTACAATGAGCAGTTCTTC. Translating it yields CSASLQRPTYNEQFF.

This clonotype showed up many times. The rearrangement links TRBV30 to TRBJ2-7; 7 bases align to TRBD2. With V trimmed by 2 bases and J by 5 bases, 6 bases remained unmatched. The length of the CDR3 is 13 residues. Germline V gene lookup returns CDR1 GTSNPN and CDR2 SVGIG (reference sequence). The CDR3 DNA sequence: TGTGCCTGGAGTCCTCGGCGGGGGAACGAGCAGTACTTC. Translation: CAWSPRRGNEQYF.

This chain joins TRBV3-1 and TRBJ2-7; TRBD1 aligns across 8 bases. The length of the CDR3 is 14 residues. V lost 1 base and J lost 6; bases outside the gene matches: 5. Germline V gene data show CDR1 as LGHDT and CDR2 as YNNKEL (reference sequence). The chain's CDR3 is CASSQGRQGREQYF. The CDR3 region has the DNA TGTGCCAGCAGCCAAGGGAGACAGGGGCGCGAGCAGTACTTC.

This clonotype was seen ten or more times. The rearrangement joins TRBV18 to TRBJ1-6; D gene uncertain. V dropped 3 bases and J dropped 7 bases, with 7 bases sitting between them. This CDR3 has 13 amino acids. The V gene's germline CDR1 is KGHSH and CDR2 LQKENI. CDR3: CASSPLGNSPLHF. The CDR3 DNA reads as TGTGCCAGCTCACCGCTCGGGAATTCACCCCTCCACTTT. The whole variable domain, remainder taken from reference TRBV18 and TRBJ1-6, is NAGVMQNPRHLVRRRGQEARLRCSPMKGHSHVYWYRQLPEEGLKFMVYLQKENIIDESGMPKERFSAEFPKEGPSILRIQQVVRGDSAAYFCASSPLGNSPLHFGNGTRLTVT.

This clonotype occurred many times. The rearrangement links TRBV9 to TRBJ2-7; 11 positions agree with TRBD1. Germline CDR1 and CDR2: SGDLS and YYNGEE. This CDR3 is built from 16 residues. After removal of 3 bases from V and 5 bases from J, the junction contained 10 bases not matched to a gene. CDR3 sequence reads: CASSGRTGGLQDEQYF. Here the CDR3 DNA reads TGTGCCAGCAGCGGTAGGACAGGGGGCTTGCAGGACGAGCAGTACTTC.

The CDR3 sequence: CASSDSVTSSGELFF. CDR3 DNA sequence: TGTGCCAGCAGTGACTCGGTTACGAGTTCCGGGGAGCTGTTTTTT. V is TRBV6-4 and J is TRBJ2-2, with no clear D. Trimming removed 0 bases at V and 6 bases at J, with 11 bases between. Germline V gives CDR1 MRHNA, CDR2 SNTAGT. CDR3 length equals 15 residues.

This clonotype was seen many times. This chain links TRBV7-9 with TRBJ2-5, with D hard to call. Germline assignment: CDR1 SEHNR and CDR2 FQNEAQ (reference sequence). V was shortened by 1 base and J by 1 base, with 7 bases between the two germline ends. The CDR3 consists of 14 residues. CDR3 nucleotides: TGTGCCAGCAGCTTAGGGATCCCCCAAGAGACCCAGTACTTC. Translating it yields CASSLGIPQETQYF.

Ten or more counts support this clonotype. The chain is built from TRBV4-1 and TRBJ2-3, with D uncertain. Germline lookup yields CDR1 MGHRA and CDR2 YSYEKL. Trimming removed 1 base at V and 3 bases at J, with 11 bases between. The CDR3 is 15 residues long. DNA of the CDR3: TGCGCCAGCAGCCAAGTTTTGGTTGCAACAGATACGCAGTATTTT. Translation gives CASSQVLVATDTQYF.

This clonotype was seen ten or more times. The chain has TRBV7-9 and TRBJ2-1; 11 bases agree with TRBD2. With V trimmed by 2 bases and J by 6 bases, 9 bases remained unmatched. The CDR3 extends over 17 amino acids. Germline V gene data show CDR1 as SEHNR and CDR2 as FQNEAQ (reference sequence). CDR3: CASSLSPLAGGANEQFF. The CDR3 DNA sequence: TGTGCCAGCAGCTTAAGCCCTCTAGCGGGGGGTGCCAATGAGCAGTTCTTC.

CDR3 DNA: TGTGCCAGTAGTGCCTCGGGGGTGCGGGAGCTGTTTTTT. Residues: CASSASGVRELFF. This chain uses TRBV19 with TRBJ2-2; TRBD2 is a possible D gene (6 bases). V shed 5 bases and J shed 9 bases, with 13 bases lying between them. Germline V gene lookup returns CDR1 LNHDA and CDR2 SQIVND (reference sequence). CDR3 size: 13 residues.

This clonotype has at least ten counts. The rearrangement joins TRBV6-5 to TRBJ2-3; 7 bases agree with TRBD2. The ends lost 0 bases at V and 9 bases at J; junction bases unmatched: 6. The CDR3 extends over 14 amino acids. The germline V gene has CDR1 MNHEY and CDR2 SVGAGI. The CDR3 coding sequence is TGTGCCAGCAGTTACTCTGGGGGGAGGGGAACGCAGTATTTT. Protein sequence: CASSYSGGRGTQYF.

In this sample, this clonotype turned up many times. This chain joins TRBV6-2 or TRBV6-3 and TRBJ2-1; D not certain. The V and J ends lost 10 bases and 7 bases respectively, with 11 bases between them. CDR1 MNHEY and CDR2 SVGEGT come from the germline V gene. The CDR3 contains 11 residues. The CDR3 region is CATYSGNEQFF. The CDR3 nucleotides read TGTGCCACCTACAGTGGTAATGAGCAGTTCTTC.

This rearrangement joins TRBV19 to TRBJ1-2, with a possible D match to TRBD1 (5 bases). Germline V gene lookup returns CDR1 LNHDA and CDR2 SQIVND (reference sequence). The CDR3 spans 14 residues. V lost 0 bases, J lost 4 bases, and 9 bases lay in between. The CDR3 loop is CASSIDHGTYGYTF. CDR3 nucleotide sequence: TGTGCCAGTAGTATAGATCACGGGACCTATGGCTACACCTTC.

The table lists this clonotype with many counts. The V call is TRBV18, the J call TRBJ2-7; D perhaps matches TRBD1 (5 bases). V lost 5 bases and J lost 4, with 21 bases in between. The CDR3 has 16 residues. The germline CDR1 and CDR2 sequences are KGHSH and LQKENI. CDR3 residues: CASSSQWGRADYEQYF. In nucleotides, the CDR3 is TGTGCCAGCTCATCCCAGTGGGGCAGGGCAGATTACGAGCAGTACTTC. Using reference TRBV18 and TRBJ2-7 for the parts outside the CDR3, the full variable domain is NAGVMQNPRHLVRRRGQEARLRCSPMKGHSHVYWYRQLPEEGLKFMVYLQKENIIDESGMPKERFSAEFPKEGPSILRIQQVVRGDSAAYFCASSSQWGRADYEQYFGPGTRLTVT.

This clonotype has more than one count but fewer than ten. The V gene is TRBV3-1, the J gene TRBJ1-1, with no clear D. The CDR3 is 17 amino acids. In germline, CDR1 is LGHDT, CDR2 YNNKEL (reference sequence). V was pared by 0 bases and J by 1 base, with 15 bases between. In DNA form, the CDR3 reads TGTGCCAGCAGCCAAGATCTTTTGCGGCCCCAGAACACTGAAGCTTTCTTT. Its protein is CASSQDLLRPQNTEAFF.

This clonotype was seen repeatedly, ten times or more. This rearrangement joins TRBV7-2 to TRBJ2-1; 8 nucleotides match TRBD2. The ends lost 11 bases at V and 4 bases at J; junction bases unmatched: 13. CDR3 length: 15 amino acids. Germline V gene lookup returns CDR1 SGHTA and CDR2 FQGNSA. The CDR3 reads CASKKTRGDYNEQFF. CDR3 in DNA: TGTGCCTCCAAAAAGACGCGGGGGGATTACAATGAGCAGTTCTTC. The variable domain in full, with the rest retrieved from reference TRBV7-2 and TRBJ2-1, is GAGVSQSPSNKVTEKGKDVELRCDPISGHTALYWYRQSLGQGLEFLIYFQGNSAPDKSGLPSDRFSAERTGGSVSTLTIQRTQQEDSAVYLCASKKTRGDYNEQFFGPGTRLTVL.

This chain connects TRBV6-5 to TRBJ2-5; 12 positions agree with TRBD1. The CDR3 sequence is 17 residues long. After removal of 6 bases from V and 3 bases from J, the junction contained 11 bases not matched to a gene. Germline assignment: CDR1 MNHEY and CDR2 SVGAGI. Written as DNA, the CDR3 is TGTGCCAGCAGCCGACAACCGGGACAGGGGGCTGAAGAGACCCAGTACTTC. Its protein product is CASSRQPGQGAEETQYF.

This clonotype has more than one count but fewer than ten. The V call is TRBV6-6, the J call TRBJ1-2; D is undetermined. The ends were cut back, 5 bases at V and 7 bases at J, with 5 bases in the middle. CDR1 is MNHNY, CDR2 SVGAGI, per germline (reference sequence). This CDR3 region has 10 residues. The CDR3, as DNA: TGTGCCAGCAGTAAGGTTGGCTACACCTTC. Its protein product is CASSKVGYTF.

This clonotype was seen many times. The chain uses TRBV20-1 and TRBJ1-1; the D is unclear. The CDR3 consists of 13 residues. The germline V gene encodes CDR1 DFQATT and CDR2 SNEGSKA (reference sequence). The germline V and J ends were trimmed by 7 bases and 0 bases, with 12 bases remaining between them. The CDR3 DNA reads as TGCAGTGGGTCCGGCGGTTTGAACACTGAAGCTTTCTTT. This gives the protein CSGSGGLNTEAFF.

The chain uses TRBV5-1 and TRBJ2-3; 9 bases line up with TRBD2. This CDR3 region has 13 residues. The V gene's germline CDR1 is SGHRS and CDR2 YFSETQ. J was trimmed by 4 bases and V by 5 bases; bases with no gene match: 2. The CDR3 is CASSTSGSDTQYF. CDR3 in DNA: TGCGCCAGCAGTACTAGCGGGTCAGATACGCAGTATTTT. Full variable domain (rest looked up from reference TRBV5-1 and TRBJ2-3): KAGVTQTPRYLIKTRGQQVTLSCSPISGHRSVSWYQQTPGQGLQFLFEYFSETQRNKGNFPGRFSGRQFSNSRSEMNVSTLELGDSALYLCASSTSGSDTQYFGPGTRLTVL.

This clonotype was recorded at least ten times. The V gene is TRBV11-2, the J gene TRBJ1-1, with D uncertain. Deletions cut 5 bases from V and 6 bases from J, with 10 bases between. The germline gives CDR1 SGHAT, CDR2 FQNNGV. The CDR3 contains 12 residues. The CDR3 spells CASSPSLAEAFF. The CDR3 DNA sequence: TGTGCCAGCAGCCCCTCTTTAGCTGAAGCTTTCTTT.

This clonotype was counted only a few times. V gene TRBV2 combines with J gene TRBJ2-6; D uncertain. Germline V CDR1 and CDR2: SNHLY, FYNNEI. V was clipped by 4 bases and J by 5 bases, with 3 bases between them. The CDR3 is 12 amino acids. CDR3 residues: CASSGRANVLTF. DNA of the CDR3: TGTGCCAGCAGTGGAAGGGCCAACGTCCTGACTTTC. Complete variable domain (other parts from reference TRBV2 and TRBJ2-6): EPEVTQTPSHQVTQMGQEVILRCVPISNHLYFYWYRQILGQKVEFLVSFYNNEISEKSEIFDDQFSVERPDGSNFTLKIRSTKLEDSAMYFCASSGRANVLTFGAGSRLTVL.

This clonotype was seen at least ten times. The chain combines TRBV5-1 with TRBJ1-6, with no clear D. This CDR3 is built from 14 residues. Trimming shortened V by 0 bases and J by 9 bases, and 10 bases separated the two germline ends. CDR1 is SGHRS and CDR2 is YFSETQ in the germline V gene. The CDR3 nucleotides are TGCGCCAGCAGCTTGGACGGCGACATTTCACCCCTCCACTTT. Protein product: CASSLDGDISPLHF.

This clonotype was counted many times. The rearrangement joins TRBV20-1 to TRBJ1-5, with TRBD1 as a possible D gene (5 bases). The V and J ends lost 0 bases and 5 bases respectively, with 8 bases between them. Per germline, CDR1 DFQATT and CDR2 SNEGSKA (reference sequence). The CDR3 covers 13 residues. The CDR3 DNA is TGCAGTGCTAGAGACCAGACAGATCAGCCCCAGCATTTT. Amino acid sequence: CSARDQTDQPQHF.